This entry features one T cell receptor (beta chain) sequence. The antigen is not known. Researchers took RNA transcripts and amplified the TCR beta CDR3 regions from them. Carried out on the TCR CDR3, a first-round RT-PCR used the HTBI primer set. MiXCR, run by TCRdb on the multiplex PCR reads, gives a single entry per CDR3 protein. The profile covers about 320,000 distinct CDR3 sequences, with 15% to 20% appearing a single time and 33% taken by the ten largest. The data were taken from a study of T cells in Graves' hyperthyroidism and ophthalmopathy. General study findings and limits: Blood also contained most expanded thyroid clonotypes above 0.001. Before onset, ophthalmopathy was predicted by the model a median approximately 6.5 months earlier.

Any patient presenting with uncontrolled infection, other autoimmune disease, pregnancy or lactation was left out. There are 15 residues in the CDR3. Trimming cost V 6 bases and J 2 bases; bases outside gene matches: 8. CDR1 is MDHEN and CDR2 is SYDVKM in the germline V gene. This rearrangement joins TRBV28 to TRBJ2-7; TRBD1 aligns across 9 bases. The sequenced sample was blood. The TCR was taken from a man aged 25-40 years with Graves' hyperthyroidism. CDR3 DNA: TGTGCCAGCAGCACGCCCGGGACAGGGACCTACGAGCAGTACTTC. Its translation: CASSTPGTGTYEQYF.